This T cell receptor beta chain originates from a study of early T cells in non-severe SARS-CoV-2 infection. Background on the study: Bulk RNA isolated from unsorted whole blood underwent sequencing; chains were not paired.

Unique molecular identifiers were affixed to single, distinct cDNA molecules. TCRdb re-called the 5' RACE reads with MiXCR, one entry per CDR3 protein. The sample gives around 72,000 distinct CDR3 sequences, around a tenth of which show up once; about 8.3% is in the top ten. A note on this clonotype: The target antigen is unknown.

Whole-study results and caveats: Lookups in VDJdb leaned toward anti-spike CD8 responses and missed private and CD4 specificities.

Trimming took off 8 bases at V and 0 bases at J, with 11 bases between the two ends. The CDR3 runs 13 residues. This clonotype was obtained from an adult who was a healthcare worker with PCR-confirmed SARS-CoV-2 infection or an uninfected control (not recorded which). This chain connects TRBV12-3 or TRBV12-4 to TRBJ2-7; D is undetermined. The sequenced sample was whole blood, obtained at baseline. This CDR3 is CASVSESSYEQYF. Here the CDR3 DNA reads TGTGCCAGCGTAAGTGAAAGCTCCTACGAGCAGTACTTC.